This TCR beta chain stems from a study of T cell responses to AZD1222 COVID-19 vaccine. In germline, CDR1 is MDHEN, CDR2 SYDVKM. V lost 2 bases to trimming and J lost 3 bases, with 0 bases between them. This CDR3 comprises 11 residues. Study-level results: Nearly half of spike-specific TCRs reportedly target unmutated variant regions. Spike was spanned by vaccine-associated CD4 TCRs, with dominance at 160-218 and 743-854. Repertoire sampling occurred only after the peak T cell response.

Profiled with immunoSEQ multiplex PCR; TCRdb holds only in-frame clones, not every one. The sample lists about 120,000 clones; about nine tenths were seen once. Details on this clone: The antigen is not known.

The TCR sequence derives from an adult in good health. This chain links TRBV28 with TRBJ2-3; D not certain. The sample was peripheral blood, taken on day 0 of AZD1222 vaccination. The CDR3 is CASSLTDTQYF. CDR3 sequence (DNA): TGTGCCAGCAGTTTAACAGATACGCAGTATTTT.